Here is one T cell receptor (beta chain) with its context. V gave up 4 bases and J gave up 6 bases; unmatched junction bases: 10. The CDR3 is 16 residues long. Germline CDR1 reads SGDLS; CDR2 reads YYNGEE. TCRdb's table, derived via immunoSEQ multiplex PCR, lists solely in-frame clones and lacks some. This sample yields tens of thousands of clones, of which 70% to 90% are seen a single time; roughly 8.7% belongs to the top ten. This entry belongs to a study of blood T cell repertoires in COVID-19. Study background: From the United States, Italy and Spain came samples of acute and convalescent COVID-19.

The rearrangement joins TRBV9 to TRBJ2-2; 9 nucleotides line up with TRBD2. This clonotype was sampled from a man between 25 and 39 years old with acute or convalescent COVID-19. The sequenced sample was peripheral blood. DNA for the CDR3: TGTGCCAGCAGCCCCCTAGCGGGAATAACGGCCGGGGAGCTGTTTTTT. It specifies CASSPLAGITAGELFF.